This T cell receptor (beta chain) was identified in a study of blood T cell repertoires in COVID-19. Study context: T cells, B-cell-depleted T cells, or PBMCs supplied cDNA or gDNA.

Per the original data handling: Amplification from reference gene primers served as the basis for estimated nucleated cell counts. Assay used: immunoSEQ multiplex PCR; TCRdb lists only in-frame clones, some missing. V and J calls and clone size are copied from that table; D and trimming were computed from the DNA. The sample has a few hundred thousand clones; approximately 86% are singletons. This clone was seen once. Germline assignment: CDR1 SGHRS and CDR2 YFSETQ. The CDR3 totals 14 residues. V gave up 1 base and J gave up 5 bases; unmatched junction bases: 5. The chain has TRBV5-1 and TRBJ2-5, with 7 bases matching TRBD1. This sequence originates from a man between 60 and 70 years old with acute or convalescent COVID-19. The source material was peripheral blood. CDR3 loop: CASSLTTGPETQYF. DNA for the CDR3: TGCGCCAGCAGCTTGACGACAGGGCCCGAGACCCAGTACTTC.